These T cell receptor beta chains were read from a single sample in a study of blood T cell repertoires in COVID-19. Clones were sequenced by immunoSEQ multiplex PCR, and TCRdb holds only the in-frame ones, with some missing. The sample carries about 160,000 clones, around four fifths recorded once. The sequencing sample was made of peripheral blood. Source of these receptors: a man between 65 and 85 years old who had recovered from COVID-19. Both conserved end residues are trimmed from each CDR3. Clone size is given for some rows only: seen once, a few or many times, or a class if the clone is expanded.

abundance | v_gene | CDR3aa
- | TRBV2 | ASRLSWSTEAF
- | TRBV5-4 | ASSSGQSQETQY
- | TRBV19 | ASSVTGTAQETQY
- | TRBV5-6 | ASSYTSRPYEQY
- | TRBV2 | ASSSHTAPHEQY
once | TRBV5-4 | ASSLAGNTEAF
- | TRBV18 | ASSSTSGISDEQF
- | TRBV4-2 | ASSAHRQGSNYNEQF
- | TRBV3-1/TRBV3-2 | ASSRRLVDTQY
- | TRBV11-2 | ASSSLTSGINIQY
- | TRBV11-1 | ASSLGEEETQY
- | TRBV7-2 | ASSLATGVNTEAF
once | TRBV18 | ASSPPHGTGANVLT
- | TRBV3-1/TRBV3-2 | ASSPQDRGSGNTIY
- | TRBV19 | ASSRTRTEPTGELF
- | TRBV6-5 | ASSYWTVGNSPLH
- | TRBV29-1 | SVGIRSGGYT
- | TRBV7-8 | ASSLGWSATNEKLF
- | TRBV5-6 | ASSFVSSSYEQY
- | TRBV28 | ASVLSGSPHEQF
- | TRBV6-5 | ASSFTSGRSTGELF
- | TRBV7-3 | ASSLTRDTEAF
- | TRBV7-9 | ASFTISYEQY
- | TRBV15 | ATSRAGLQNIQY
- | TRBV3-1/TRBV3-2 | ASTKTGGTDTQY
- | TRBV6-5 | ASRAGPYEQY
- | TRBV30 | AWSIGDGYT
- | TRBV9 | ASSSVMDTQY
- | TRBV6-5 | AEQENTGELF